These 6 T cell receptor beta chains were all obtained from the same sample, sequenced in a study of metastatic and nonmetastatic thyroid tumors. MiXCR reprocessed the PCR reads for TCRdb. This sample carries about 43,000 clones, over 10% of them seen once, and the ten largest clones take under 30%. No treatment of any kind had been given to any patient before thyroid surgery. The specimen sequenced was blood. The receptors stem from a female donor with papillary thyroid cancer or a benign thyroid nodule (not recorded which). Some clones in this sample may be carry-over from other donors' samples.

This clone was seen at least ten times. The chain carries TRBV27 and TRBJ1-2; D unresolved. The CDR3 has 14 residues. CDR1 and CDR2 from the germline V gene are MNHEY and SMNVEV (reference sequence). Trimming shortened V by 4 bases and J by 4 bases, and 13 bases separated the two germline ends. CDR3 sequence reads: CASSSSQIVYGYTF. The DNA of the CDR3 is TGTGCCAGCAGTTCCTCACAGATAGTCTATGGCTACACCTTC.

This clone was detected a few times. The chain has TRBV6-1 and TRBJ2-7; TRBD2 aligns across 11 bases. There are 15 residues in the CDR3. V gave up 6 bases and J gave up 1 base; unmatched junction bases: 5. Per the germline V gene, CDR1 is MNHNS and CDR2 is SASEGT. The CDR3 DNA follows: TGTGCCAGCAGACCACTAGCGGGAGAATCCTACGAGCAGTACTTC. It codes for CASRPLAGESYEQYF.

This clone was counted many times. The chain joins TRBV5-1 to TRBJ2-1; 13 bases align to TRBD2. The V segment lost 3 bases and the J segment 8 bases; nucleotides outside the gene matches: 2. The CDR3 runs 14 residues. Germline V gene data show CDR1 as SGHRS and CDR2 as YFSETQ. The chain's CDR3 is CASSWTSGSDEQFF. The CDR3 DNA reads as TGCGCCAGCAGCTGGACTAGCGGGAGCGATGAGCAGTTCTTC.

This clone has a count of ten or more. This chain links TRBV7-8 with TRBJ2-3; D is perhaps TRBD2 (7 bases). Germline CDR1 SGHVS, CDR2 FQNEAQ. V gave up 5 bases and J gave up 5 bases, with 11 bases separating them. The CDR3 is 13 residues long. The CDR3 DNA reads as TGTGCCAGCAGCACAGGGAGGGGAGATACGCAGTATTTT. It encodes CASSTGRGDTQYF.

This clone was recorded many times. This rearrangement joins TRBV4-1 to TRBJ2-3; tentatively, D is TRBD2 (5 bases). Germline V CDR1 and CDR2: MGHRA, YSYEKL. The length of the CDR3 is 16 residues. Trimming took 0 bases from V and 5 from J, leaving 15 bases between them. The DNA for the CDR3 is TGCGCCAGCAGCCAAGAACCGGGATTGCACGGAGATACGCAGTATTTT. Amino acids: CASSQEPGLHGDTQYF.

This clone was counted many times. The V gene is TRBV20-1, the J gene TRBJ2-1, with 7 nucleotides matching TRBD2. Per germline, CDR1 DFQATT and CDR2 SNEGSKA (reference sequence). The CDR3 is made up of 14 amino acids. Trimming cost V 0 bases and J 9 bases; bases outside gene matches: 8. The CDR3 DNA is TGCAGTGCTAGAGATTTAGCGGGCCCTCCTGAGCAGTTCTTC. Protein: CSARDLAGPPEQFF.